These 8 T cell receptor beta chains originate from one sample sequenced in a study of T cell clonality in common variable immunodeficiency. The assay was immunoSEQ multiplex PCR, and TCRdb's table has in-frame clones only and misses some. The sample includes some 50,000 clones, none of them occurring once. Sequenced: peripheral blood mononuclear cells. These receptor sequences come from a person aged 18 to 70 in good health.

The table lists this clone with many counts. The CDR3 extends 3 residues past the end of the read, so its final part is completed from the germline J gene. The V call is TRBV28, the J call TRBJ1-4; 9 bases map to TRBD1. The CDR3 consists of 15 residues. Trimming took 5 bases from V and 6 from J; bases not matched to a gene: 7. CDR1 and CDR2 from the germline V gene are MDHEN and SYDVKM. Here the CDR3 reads CASSLSGTGYEKLFF. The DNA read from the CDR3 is TGTGCCAGCAGTCTCTCCGGGACAGGGTATGAAAAA.

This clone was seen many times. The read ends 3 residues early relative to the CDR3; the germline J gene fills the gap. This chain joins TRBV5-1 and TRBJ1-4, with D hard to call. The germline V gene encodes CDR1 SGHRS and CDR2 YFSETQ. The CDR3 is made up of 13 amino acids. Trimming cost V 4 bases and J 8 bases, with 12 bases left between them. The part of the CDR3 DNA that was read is TGCGCCAGCAGCACGTCAGAGAGGGAAAAA. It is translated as CASSTSEREK. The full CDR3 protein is CASSTSEREKLFF.

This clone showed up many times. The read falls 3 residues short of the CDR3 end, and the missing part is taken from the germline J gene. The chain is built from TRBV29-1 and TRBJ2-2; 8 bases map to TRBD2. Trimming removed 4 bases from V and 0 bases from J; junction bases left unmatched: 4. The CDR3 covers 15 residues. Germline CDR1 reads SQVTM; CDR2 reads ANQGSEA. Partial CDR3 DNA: TGCAGCGTTGTACGGCGGGAGGCGAACACCGGGGAG. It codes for CSVVRREANTGE. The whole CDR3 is CSVVRREANTGELFF.

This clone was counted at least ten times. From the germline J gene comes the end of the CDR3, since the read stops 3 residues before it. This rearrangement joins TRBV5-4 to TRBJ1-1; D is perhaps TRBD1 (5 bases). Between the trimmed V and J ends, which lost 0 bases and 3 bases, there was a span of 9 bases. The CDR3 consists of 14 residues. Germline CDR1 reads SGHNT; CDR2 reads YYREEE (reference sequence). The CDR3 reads CASSLVPTDTEAFF. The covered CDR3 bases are TGTGCCAGCAGCTTGGTTCCGACAGACACTGAA.

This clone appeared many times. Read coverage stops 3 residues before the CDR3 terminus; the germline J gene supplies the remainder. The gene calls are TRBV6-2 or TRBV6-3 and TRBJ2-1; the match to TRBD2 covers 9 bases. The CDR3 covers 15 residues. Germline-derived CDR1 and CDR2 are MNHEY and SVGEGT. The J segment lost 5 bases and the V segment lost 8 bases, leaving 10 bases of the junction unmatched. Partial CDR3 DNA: TGTGCCAGCTCGATAGCGGGGGCGGTCAACAATGAG. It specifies CASSIAGAVNNE. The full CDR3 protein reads CASSIAGAVNNEQFF.

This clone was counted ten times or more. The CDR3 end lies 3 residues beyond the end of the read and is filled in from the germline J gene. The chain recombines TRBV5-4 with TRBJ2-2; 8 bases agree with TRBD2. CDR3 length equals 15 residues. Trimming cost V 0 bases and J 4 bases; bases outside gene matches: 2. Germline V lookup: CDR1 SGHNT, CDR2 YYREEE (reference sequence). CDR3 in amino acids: CASSLDGGATGELFF. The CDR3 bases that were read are TGTGCCAGCAGCTTGGACGGGGGGGCCACCGGGGAG.

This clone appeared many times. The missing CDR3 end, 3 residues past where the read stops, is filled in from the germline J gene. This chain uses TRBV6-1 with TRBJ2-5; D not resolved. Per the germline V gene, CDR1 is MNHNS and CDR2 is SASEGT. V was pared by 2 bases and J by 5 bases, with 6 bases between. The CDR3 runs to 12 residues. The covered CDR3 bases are TGTGCCAGCAGTGAACTTCGGGAGACC. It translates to CASSELRET. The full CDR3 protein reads CASSELRETQYF.

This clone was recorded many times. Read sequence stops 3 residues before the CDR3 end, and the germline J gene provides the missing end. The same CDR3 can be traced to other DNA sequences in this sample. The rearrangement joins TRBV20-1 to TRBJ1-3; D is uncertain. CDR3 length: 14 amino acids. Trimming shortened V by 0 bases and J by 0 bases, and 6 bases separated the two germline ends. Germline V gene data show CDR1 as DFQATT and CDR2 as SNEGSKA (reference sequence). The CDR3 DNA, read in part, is TGCAGTGCTAGAGATGGGCTCTCTGGAAACACC. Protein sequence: CSARDGLSGNT. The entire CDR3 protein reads CSARDGLSGNTIYF.